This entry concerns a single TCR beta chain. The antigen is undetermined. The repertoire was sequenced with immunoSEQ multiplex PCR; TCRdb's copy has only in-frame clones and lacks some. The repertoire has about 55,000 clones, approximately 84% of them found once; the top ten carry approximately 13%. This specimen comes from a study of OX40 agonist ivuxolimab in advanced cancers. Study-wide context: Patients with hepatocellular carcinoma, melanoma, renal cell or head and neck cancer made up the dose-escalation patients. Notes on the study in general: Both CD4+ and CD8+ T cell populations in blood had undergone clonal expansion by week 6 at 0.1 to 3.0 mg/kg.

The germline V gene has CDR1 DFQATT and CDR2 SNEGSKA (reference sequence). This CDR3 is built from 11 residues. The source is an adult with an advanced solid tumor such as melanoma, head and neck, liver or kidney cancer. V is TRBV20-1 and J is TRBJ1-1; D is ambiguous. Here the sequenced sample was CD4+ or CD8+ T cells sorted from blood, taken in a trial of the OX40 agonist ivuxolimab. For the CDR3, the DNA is TGCACCGTGTCAGATAACACTGAAGCTTTCTTT. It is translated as CTVSDNTEAFF.